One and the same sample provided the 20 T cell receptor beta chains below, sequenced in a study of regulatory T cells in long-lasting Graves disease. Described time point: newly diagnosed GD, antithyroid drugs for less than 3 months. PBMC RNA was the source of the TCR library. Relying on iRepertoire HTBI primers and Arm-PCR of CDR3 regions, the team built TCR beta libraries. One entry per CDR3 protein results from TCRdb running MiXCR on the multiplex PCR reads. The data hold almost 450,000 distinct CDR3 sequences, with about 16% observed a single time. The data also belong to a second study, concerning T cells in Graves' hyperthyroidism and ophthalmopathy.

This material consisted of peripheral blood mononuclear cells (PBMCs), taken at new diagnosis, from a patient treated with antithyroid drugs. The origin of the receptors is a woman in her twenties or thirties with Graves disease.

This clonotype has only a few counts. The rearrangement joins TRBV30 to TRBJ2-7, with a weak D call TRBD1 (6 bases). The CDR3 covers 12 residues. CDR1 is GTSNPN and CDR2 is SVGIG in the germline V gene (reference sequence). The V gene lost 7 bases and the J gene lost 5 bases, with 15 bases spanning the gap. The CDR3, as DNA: TGTGCCTTTGCAAGGGGGTGGAACGAGCAGTACTTC. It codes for CAFARGWNEQYF.

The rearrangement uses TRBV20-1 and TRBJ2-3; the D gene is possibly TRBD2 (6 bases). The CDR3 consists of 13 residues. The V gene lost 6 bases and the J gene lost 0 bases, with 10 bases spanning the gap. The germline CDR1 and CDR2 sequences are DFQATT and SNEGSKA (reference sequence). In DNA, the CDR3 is TGCAGTGCGGCCGGGACTAGCACAGATACGCAGTATTTT. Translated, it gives CSAAGTSTDTQYF.

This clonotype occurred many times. The CDR3 DNA is TGTGCCACCAGTGAGGGCCCCCATGAGCAGTTCTTC. This gives the protein CATSEGPHEQFF. This chain connects TRBV24-1 to TRBJ2-1; no clear D. CDR3 length equals 12 residues. V lost 4 bases and J lost 8, with 8 bases in between. Germline CDR1 and CDR2: KGHDR and SFDVKD.

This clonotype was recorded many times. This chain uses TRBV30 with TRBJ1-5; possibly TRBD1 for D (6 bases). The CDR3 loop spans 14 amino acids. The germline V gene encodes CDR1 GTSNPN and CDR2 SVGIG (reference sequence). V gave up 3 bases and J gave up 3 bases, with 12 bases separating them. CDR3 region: CAWSGRQVNQPQHF. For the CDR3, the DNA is TGTGCCTGGAGCGGAAGACAGGTCAATCAGCCCCAGCATTTT.

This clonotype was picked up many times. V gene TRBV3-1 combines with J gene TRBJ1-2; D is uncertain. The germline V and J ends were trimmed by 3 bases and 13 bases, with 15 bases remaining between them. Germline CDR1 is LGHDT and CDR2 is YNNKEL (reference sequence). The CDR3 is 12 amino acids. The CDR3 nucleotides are TGTGCCAGCAGCCAGAGCGGCGGGAGAGCCACCTTC. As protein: CASSQSGGRATF.

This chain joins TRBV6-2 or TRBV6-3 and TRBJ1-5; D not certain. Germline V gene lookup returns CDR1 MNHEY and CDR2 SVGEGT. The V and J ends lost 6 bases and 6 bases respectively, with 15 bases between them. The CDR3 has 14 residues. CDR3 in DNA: TGTGCCAGCAGCATTATTCCGGGTAGTCAGCCCCAGCATTTT. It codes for CASSIIPGSQPQHF.

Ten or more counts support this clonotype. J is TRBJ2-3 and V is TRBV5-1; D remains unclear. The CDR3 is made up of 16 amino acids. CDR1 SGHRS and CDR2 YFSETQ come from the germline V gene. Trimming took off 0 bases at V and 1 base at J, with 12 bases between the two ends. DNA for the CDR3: TGCGCCAGCAGCTTGGTTTGGCCCGGCGGCACAGATACGCAGTATTTT. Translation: CASSLVWPGGTDTQYF. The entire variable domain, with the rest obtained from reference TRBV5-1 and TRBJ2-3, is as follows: KAGVTQTPRYLIKTRGQQVTLSCSPISGHRSVSWYQQTPGQGLQFLFEYFSETQRNKGNFPGRFSGRQFSNSRSEMNVSTLELGDSALYLCASSLVWPGGTDTQYFGPGTRLTVL.

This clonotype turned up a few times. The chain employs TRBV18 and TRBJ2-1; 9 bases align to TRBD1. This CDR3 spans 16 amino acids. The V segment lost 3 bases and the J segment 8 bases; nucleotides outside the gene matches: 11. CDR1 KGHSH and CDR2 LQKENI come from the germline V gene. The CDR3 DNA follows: TGTGCCAGCTCACCGGTTCCGGGACAGGGTGCCCATGAGCAGTTCTTC. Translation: CASSPVPGQGAHEQFF.

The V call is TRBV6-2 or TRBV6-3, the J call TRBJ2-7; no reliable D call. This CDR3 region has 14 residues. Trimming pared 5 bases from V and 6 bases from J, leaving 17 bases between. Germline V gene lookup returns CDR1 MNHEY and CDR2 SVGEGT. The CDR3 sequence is CASSNARVNGEQYF. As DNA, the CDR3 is TGTGCCAGCAGTAACGCCCGGGTTAATGGCGAGCAGTACTTC.

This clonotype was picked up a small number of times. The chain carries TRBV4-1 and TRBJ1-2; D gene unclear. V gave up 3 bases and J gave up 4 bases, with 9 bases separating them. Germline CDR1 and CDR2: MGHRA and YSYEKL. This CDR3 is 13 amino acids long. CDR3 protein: CASSHFGFYGYTF. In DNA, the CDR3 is TGCGCCAGCAGCCACTTTGGGTTCTATGGCTACACCTTC.

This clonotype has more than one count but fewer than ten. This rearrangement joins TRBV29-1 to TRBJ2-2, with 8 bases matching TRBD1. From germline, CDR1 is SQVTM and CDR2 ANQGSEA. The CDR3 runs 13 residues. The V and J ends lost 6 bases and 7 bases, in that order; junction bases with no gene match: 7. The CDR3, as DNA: TGCAGCGTAGTGACAGGGGAGGTCGGGGAGCTGTTTTTT. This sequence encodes CSVVTGEVGELFF.

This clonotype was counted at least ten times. CDR3: CASSLWDSFYEQYF. CDR3 DNA sequence: TGTGCCAGCAGCTTATGGGACAGCTTCTACGAGCAGTACTTC. The chain couples TRBV13 to TRBJ2-7, with TRBD1 identical over 7 bases. CDR1 is PRHDT, CDR2 FYEKMQ, per germline (reference sequence). Trimming cost V 2 bases and J 3 bases; bases outside gene matches: 4. The CDR3 is 14 residues long. Full variable domain (missing parts from reference TRBV13 and TRBJ2-7): AAGVIQSPRHLIKEKRETATLKCYPIPRHDTVYWYQQGPGQDPQFLISFYEKMQSDKGSIPDRFSAQQFSDYHSELNMSSLELGDSALYFCASSLWDSFYEQYFGPGTRLTVT.

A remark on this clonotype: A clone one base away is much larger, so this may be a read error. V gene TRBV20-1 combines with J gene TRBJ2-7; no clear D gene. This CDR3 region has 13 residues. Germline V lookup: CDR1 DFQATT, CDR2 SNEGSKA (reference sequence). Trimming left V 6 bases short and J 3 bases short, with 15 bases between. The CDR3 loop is CSALEDSLYEQYF. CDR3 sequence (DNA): TGCAGTGCCCTCGAGGATTCGCTCTACGAGCAGTACTTC.

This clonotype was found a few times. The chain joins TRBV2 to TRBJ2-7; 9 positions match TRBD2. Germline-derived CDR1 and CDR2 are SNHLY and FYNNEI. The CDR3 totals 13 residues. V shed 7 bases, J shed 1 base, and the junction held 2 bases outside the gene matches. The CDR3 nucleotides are TGTGCCAGCACGGGACTAGCTTCCTACGAGCAGTACTTC. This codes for CASTGLASYEQYF.

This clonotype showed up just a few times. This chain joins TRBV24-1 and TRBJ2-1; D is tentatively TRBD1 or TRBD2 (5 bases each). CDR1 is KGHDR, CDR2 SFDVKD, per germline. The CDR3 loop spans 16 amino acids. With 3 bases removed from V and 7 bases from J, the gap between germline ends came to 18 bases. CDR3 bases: TGTGCCACCAGTGATCCAAAGGGGAGTCAAGGGAATGAGCAGTTCTTC. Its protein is CATSDPKGSQGNEQFF.

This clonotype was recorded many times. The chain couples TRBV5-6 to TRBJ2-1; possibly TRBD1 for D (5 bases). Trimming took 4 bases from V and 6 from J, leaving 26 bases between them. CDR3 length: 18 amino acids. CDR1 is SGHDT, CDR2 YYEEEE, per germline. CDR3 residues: CASSTFIYRQSTANEQFF. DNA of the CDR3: TGTGCCAGCAGCACGTTCATATACCGACAGTCAACGGCCAATGAGCAGTTCTTC.

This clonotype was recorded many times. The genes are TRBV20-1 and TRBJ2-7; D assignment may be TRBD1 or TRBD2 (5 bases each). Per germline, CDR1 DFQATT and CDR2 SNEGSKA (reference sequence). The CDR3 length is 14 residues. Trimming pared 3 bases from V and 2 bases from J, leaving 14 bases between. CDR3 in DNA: TGCAGTGCTAGCGAAGGGACGGAGCCCTACGAGCAGTACTTC. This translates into CSASEGTEPYEQYF.

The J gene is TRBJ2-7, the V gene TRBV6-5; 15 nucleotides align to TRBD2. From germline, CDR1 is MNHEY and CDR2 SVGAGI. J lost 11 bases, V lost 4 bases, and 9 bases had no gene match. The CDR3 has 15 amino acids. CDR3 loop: CASSSGTSGRTREYF. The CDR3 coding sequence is TGTGCCAGCAGTTCCGGGACTAGCGGGAGGACGCGGGAGTACTTC.

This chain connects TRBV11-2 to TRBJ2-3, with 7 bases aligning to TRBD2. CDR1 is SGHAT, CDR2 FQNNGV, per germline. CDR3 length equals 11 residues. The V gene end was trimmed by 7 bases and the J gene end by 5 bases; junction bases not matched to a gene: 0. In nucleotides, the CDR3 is TGTGCCAGCACGGGGGGAGATACGCAGTATTTT. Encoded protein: CASTGGDTQYF.

The CDR3 loop reads CSALQGAGETQYF. The CDR3 DNA sequence: TGCAGCGCCCTACAGGGGGCAGGGGAGACCCAGTACTTC. The chain employs TRBV29-1 and TRBJ2-5; TRBD1 agrees at 9 bases. V lost 7 bases and J lost 5; bases outside the gene matches: 8. This CDR3 comprises 13 residues. CDR1 SQVTM and CDR2 ANQGSEA come from the germline V gene.